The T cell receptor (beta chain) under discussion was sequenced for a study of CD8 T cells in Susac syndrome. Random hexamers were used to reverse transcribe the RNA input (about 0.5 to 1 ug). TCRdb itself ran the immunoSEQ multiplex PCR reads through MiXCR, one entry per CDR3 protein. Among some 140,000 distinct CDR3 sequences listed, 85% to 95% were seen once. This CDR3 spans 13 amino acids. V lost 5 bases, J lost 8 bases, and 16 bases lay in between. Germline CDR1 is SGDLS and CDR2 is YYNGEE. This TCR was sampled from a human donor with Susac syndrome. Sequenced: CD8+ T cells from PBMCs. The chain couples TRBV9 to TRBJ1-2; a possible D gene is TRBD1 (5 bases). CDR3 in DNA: TGTGCCAGCAGTCAATACGACAGCTTGGGCTACACCTTC. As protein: CASSQYDSLGYTF.